These 11 T cell receptor beta chains originate from one sample sequenced in a study of CD8+ T cells in alopecia areata. TCR sequencing used cDNA made by reverse transcription of extracted RNA. TCRdb's table, derived via immunoSEQ multiplex PCR, lists solely in-frame clones and lacks some. The sample includes about 130,000 clones, roughly 50% seen only once; the top ten take around 15%. Treatment specified: oral pan-JAK inhibitor, 5-10 mg twice daily. Sequenced material: CD8+ T cells sorted from blood, taken at week 4, from a patient treated with tofacitinib. These receptors originate from a human donor with alopecia areata.

In this sample, this clone turned up a few times. V usage is TRBV5-6 and J usage is TRBJ2-1, with 8 nucleotides matching TRBD1. With V trimmed by 3 bases and J by 6 bases, 5 bases remained unmatched. The V gene's germline CDR1 is SGHDT and CDR2 YYEEEE. The CDR3 extends over 14 amino acids. DNA for the CDR3: TGTGCCAGCAGCTGGCCAGGGGGCTTCAATGAGCAGTTCTTC. This translates into CASSWPGGFNEQFF. Combining the CDR3 with reference TRBV5-6 and TRBJ2-1 gives the whole variable domain DAGVTQSPTHLIKTRGQQVTLRCSPKSGHDTVSWYQQALGQGPQFIFQYYEEEERQRGNFPDRFSGHQFPNYSSELNVNALLLGDSALYLCASSWPGGFNEQFFGPGTRLTVL.

The rearrangement links TRBV13 to TRBJ1-5, with TRBD1 identical over 7 bases. CDR1 PRHDT and CDR2 FYEKMQ come from the germline V gene (reference sequence). This CDR3 contains 14 residues. Germline trimming cut 4 bases from V and 2 bases from J; bases unmatched to any gene: 2. The DNA of the CDR3 is TGTGCCAGCAGCTACGGACAGGGCAATCAGCCCCAGCATTTT. Protein sequence: CASSYGQGNQPQHF.

This clone was seen only a few times. The gene calls are TRBV4-2 and TRBJ2-3; D call uncertain. The CDR3 spans 13 residues. Germline V gene data show CDR1 as LGHNA and CDR2 as YNFKEQ. Trimming stripped 4 bases from V and 6 bases from J, with 11 bases between. The CDR3 coding sequence is TGTGCCAGCAGCCGAGAGATGCGTGATACGCAGTATTTT. Translation gives CASSREMRDTQYF.

The chain is built from TRBV6-5 and TRBJ2-7; D is undetermined. V lost 6 bases and J lost 0, with 9 bases in between. The length of the CDR3 is 13 residues. The germline V gene encodes CDR1 MNHEY and CDR2 SVGAGI. The CDR3, as DNA: TGTGCCAGCAGCAGCGCCGACTCCTACGAGCAGTACTTC. Translated: CASSSADSYEQYF.

About this clone itself: Its ends do not fully match the called genes, so a read error is possible. This chain links TRBV5-6 with TRBJ1-5, with a possible D match to TRBD1 (6 bases). CDR3 length: 14 amino acids. Germline V gene data show CDR1 as SGHDT and CDR2 as YYEEEE. The CDR3 reads CASRLQGSSQPQHF. CDR3 in DNA: TGTGCCAGCAGGTTACAGGGAAGCAGTCAGCCCCAGCATTTT.

The chain combines TRBV9 with TRBJ2-7; D perhaps matches TRBD2 (6 bases). The CDR3 spans 16 residues. The V and J ends lost 3 bases and 2 bases respectively, with 18 bases between them. Germline CDR1 SGDLS, CDR2 YYNGEE. CDR3 nucleotides: TGTGCCAGCAGCGCCGGCGGGCCGGGGGTGGCCTACGAGCAGTACTTC. Translated, it gives CASSAGGPGVAYEQYF.

This clone was recorded at least ten times. The chain carries TRBV4-1 and TRBJ1-2, with 9 bases that match TRBD1. This CDR3 has 16 residues. J lost 0 bases, V lost 3 bases, and 5 bases had no gene match. In germline, CDR1 is MGHRA, CDR2 YSYEKL. Here the CDR3 reads CASSHKDRGPNYGYTF. CDR3 sequence (DNA): TGCGCCAGCAGCCATAAGGACAGGGGTCCTAACTATGGCTACACCTTC.

The chain recombines TRBV7-8 with TRBJ1-2, with D possibly matching TRBD1 (6 bases). The germline V and J ends were trimmed by 4 bases and 7 bases, with 13 bases remaining between them. This CDR3 has 13 amino acids. CDR1 and CDR2 (germline): SGHVS, FQNEAQ. CDR3 nucleotides: TGTGCCAGCAGCTCCCGACAGGCTCCTGGCTACACCTTC. Encoded protein: CASSSRQAPGYTF.

The rearrangement uses TRBV30 and TRBJ1-6, with 9 bases matching TRBD1. Germline CDR1 reads GTSNPN; CDR2 reads SVGIG (reference sequence). V gave up 5 bases and J gave up 4 bases; unmatched junction bases: 3. There are 14 residues in the CDR3. The CDR3 protein is CAWDGQGYNSPLHF. The CDR3 DNA sequence: TGTGCCTGGGATGGACAGGGGTATAATTCACCCCTCCACTTT.

The chain employs TRBV6-5 and TRBJ2-5; the D gene is possibly TRBD2 (6 bases). V gave up 1 base and J gave up 2 bases, with 11 bases separating them. Germline CDR1 is MNHEY and CDR2 is SVGAGI. The CDR3 loop spans 15 amino acids. The CDR3, as DNA: TGTGCCAGCAGTTACTTCTCGGGGGAACAAGAGACCCAGTACTTC. Translated, it gives CASSYFSGEQETQYF.

The V gene is TRBV29-1, the J gene TRBJ2-7, with D possibly being TRBD1 (6 bases). CDR1 and CDR2 from the germline V gene are SQVTM and ANQGSEA. This CDR3 has 13 residues. V lost 6 bases to trimming and J lost 0 bases, with 12 bases between them. The CDR3 reads CSVLIGGSYEQYF. The CDR3 nucleotides read TGCAGCGTCCTTATAGGGGGCTCCTACGAGCAGTACTTC.